The rows below give T cell receptor beta chains drawn from one sample of a study of cytotoxic CD8 clonotypes in ibrutinib-treated CLL. Libraries were prepared by immunoSEQ multiplex PCR; TCRdb keeps only in-frame clonotypes and omits some of them. The sample has 150,000 to 200,000 clones, about 88% seen once. The sample here was PBMCs, taken at disease progression, from a patient treated with ibrutinib. Receptors originate from a human donor with chronic lymphocytic leukemia. The CDR3 runs from the conserved cysteine through the conserved F or W. D genes are given only for firm matches. Clone size is not always given. Where it is, it says once, few, many or a class for expanded clones.

CSVVLAGGLLRHNEQFF TGCAGCGTTGTCTTAGCGGGAGGCCTCCTTCGACACAATGAGCAGTTCTTC TRBD2 - TRBJ2-1 TRBV29-1
CSAPIGVNYGYTF TGCAGCGCGCCGATCGGAGTGAACTATGGCTACACCTTC - - TRBJ1-2 TRBV29-1
CASSLVATAYNEQFF TGTGCCAGCAGCTTGGTAGCGACCGCCTACAATGAGCAGTTCTTC - - TRBJ2-1 TRBV5-4
CASSSTDREAYEQYF TGTGCCAGCAGCTCTACCGACAGGGAGGCCTACGAGCAGTACTTC - once TRBJ2-7 TRBV7-9
CASSLAPGGNEQYF TGTGCCAGCAGCTTAGCTCCAGGGGGCAACGAGCAGTACTTC TRBD1 - TRBJ2-7 TRBV13
CAWQQGYEQYF TGTGCCTGGCAACAGGGCTACGAGCAGTACTTC - - TRBJ2-7 TRBV30
CSVEGTYGGETQYF TGCAGCGTTGAAGGGACCTACGGGGGAGAGACCCAGTACTTC - - TRBJ2-5 TRBV29-1
CASSPGRGTYEQYF TGTGCCAGCAGCCCTGGGCGGGGAACCTACGAGCAGTACTTC - - TRBJ2-7 TRBV6-5
CASSLARGMDGYTF TGCGCCAGCAGCTTGGCTAGGGGGATGGATGGCTACACCTTC - - TRBJ1-2 TRBV5-1
CASRTDTFYGYTF TGTGCCTCCAGGACAGATACCTTCTATGGCTACACCTTC - - TRBJ1-2 TRBV30
CASSLAGNGRAPNEQFF TGCGCCAGCAGCTTGGCGGGGAACGGGAGGGCCCCCAATGAGCAGTTCTTC TRBD2 - TRBJ2-1 TRBV5-1
CASAPKQGMGGNTIYF TGTGCCAGCGCGCCCAAACAGGGTATGGGTGGAAACACCATATATTTT - few TRBJ1-3 TRBV2
CASSYSGNMNTEAFF TGTGCCAGCAGTTACTCTGGCAACATGAACACTGAAGCTTTCTTT - - TRBJ1-1 TRBV6-5
CASTPMEGATGELFF TGTGCCAGCACTCCCATGGAGGGGGCCACCGGGGAGCTGTTTTTT - - TRBJ2-2 TRBV27
CASSLGGGANQPQHF TGTGCCAGCAGCTTAGGGGGGGGTGCCAATCAGCCCCAGCATTTT - - TRBJ1-5 TRBV7-6
CASSLMVGLRTEAFF TGTGCCAGCAGCTTAATGGTTGGGCTGCGGACTGAAGCTTTCTTT - - TRBJ1-1 TRBV7-3
CASSIHGNQPQHF TGTGCCAGTAGTATTCACGGGAATCAGCCCCAGCATTTT - - TRBJ1-5 TRBV19
CASSLPGTGEGEQYF TGTGCCAGCTCACTTCCCGGGACAGGGGAGGGCGAGCAGTACTTC TRBD1 - TRBJ2-7 TRBV18
CSVEVGTTHWMNEQFF TGCAGCGTTGAGGTAGGGACTACCCATTGGATGAATGAGCAGTTCTTC TRBD2 - TRBJ2-1 TRBV29-1
CASSIFFSGAYNEQFF TGTGCCAGTAGTATTTTTTTTAGCGGGGCCTACAATGAGCAGTTCTTC TRBD2 - TRBJ2-1 TRBV19
CASSEARFWTGGFYEQYF TGTGCCAGCAGTGAAGCGCGCTTCTGGACAGGGGGGTTTTACGAGCAGTACTTC TRBD1 - TRBJ2-7 TRBV2
CASSVELRGRATEAFF TGTGCCAGCAGCGTAGAGTTGAGGGGGCGGGCCACTGAAGCTTTCTTT TRBD1 - TRBJ1-1 TRBV9
CAWSVGGQNIEQYF TGTGCCTGGAGTGTAGGGGGCCAGAACATTGAGCAGTACTTC TRBD1 - TRBJ2-7 TRBV30
CASSFTSDTRETQYF TGTGCCAGCAGTTTCACGTCCGACACGCGGGAGACCCAGTACTTC - - TRBJ2-5 TRBV27
CASRESGLAGRTGELFF TGTGCCAGTAGGGAATCCGGACTAGCGGGGCGCACCGGGGAGCTGTTTTTT TRBD2 - TRBJ2-2 TRBV19
CSVQGAEKLFF TGCAGTGTCCAGGGGGCCGAAAAACTGTTTTTT TRBD1 - TRBJ1-4 TRBV20-1
CASSLFTGTNYGYTF TGTGCCAGCAGCTTATTTACCGGGACTAACTATGGCTACACCTTC - - TRBJ1-2 TRBV5-4
CASVAGPANTGELFF TGTGCCAGCGTAGCGGGACCCGCGAACACCGGGGAGCTGTTTTTT TRBD2 few TRBJ2-2 TRBV9